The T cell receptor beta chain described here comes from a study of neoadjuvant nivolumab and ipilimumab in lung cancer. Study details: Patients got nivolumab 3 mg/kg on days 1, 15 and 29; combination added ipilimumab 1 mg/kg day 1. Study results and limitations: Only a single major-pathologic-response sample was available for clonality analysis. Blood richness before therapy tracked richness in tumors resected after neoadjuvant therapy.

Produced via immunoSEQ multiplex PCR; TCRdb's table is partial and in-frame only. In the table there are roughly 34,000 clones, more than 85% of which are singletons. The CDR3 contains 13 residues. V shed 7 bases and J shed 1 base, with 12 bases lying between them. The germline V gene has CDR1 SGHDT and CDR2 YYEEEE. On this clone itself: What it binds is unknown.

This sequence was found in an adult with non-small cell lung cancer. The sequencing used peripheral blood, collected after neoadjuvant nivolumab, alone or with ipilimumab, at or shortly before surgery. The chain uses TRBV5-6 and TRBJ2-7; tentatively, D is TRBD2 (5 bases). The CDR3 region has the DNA TGTGCCAGCTCCTTGGGGAGTTCCTACGAGCAGTACTTC. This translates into CASSLGSSYEQYF.